The source of this T cell receptor (beta chain) is a study of patients and donors after allogeneic stem cell transplantation. The CDR3 loop spans 13 amino acids. The V segment lost 7 bases and the J segment 11 bases; nucleotides outside the gene matches: 7. Germline-derived CDR1 and CDR2 are MNHNS and SASEGT. TCRdb passed the RT-PCR reads through MiXCR, listing each CDR3 protein once. The sample holds 920,000 or so distinct CDR3 sequences, roughly 17% seen once. The rearrangement links TRBV6-1 to TRBJ1-4; 10 bases match TRBD1. This sequence originates from a human donor who was either an allogeneic HSCT recipient or a stem cell or donor lymphocyte infusion donor (not recorded which). It is not recorded whose cells these are; they may come from a transplant donor. Sample: blood, either unsorted or a sorted T cell fraction (not recorded which). CDR3 sequence: CASILDRGRKLFF. CDR3 DNA: TGTGCCAGCATCCTGGACAGGGGGAGGAAACTGTTTTTT.